The 25 T cell receptor beta chains listed next were all sequenced from one sample in a study of PD-L1 blockade in urothelial cancer. The assay was immunoSEQ multiplex PCR, and TCRdb's table has in-frame clones only and misses some. Of roughly 120,000 clones in the sample, more than 85% are singletons; the top ten hold around 4%. Regarding time point: peripheral blood 6 weeks after treatment start. The source was PBMCs, collected around atezolizumab (anti-PD-L1) treatment. These receptors came from a man aged 55-75 years with urothelial cancer.

The chain has TRBV4-1 and TRBJ1-2, with 7 bases identical to TRBD1. Germline V lookup: CDR1 MGHRA, CDR2 YSYEKL. The CDR3 totals 16 residues. With 5 bases clipped from V and 4 bases from J, the junction kept 13 bases outside the gene matches. The CDR3 is CASSSLGSGGTYGYTF. The CDR3 coding sequence is TGCGCCAGCAGCTCACTGGGCTCAGGGGGGACCTATGGCTACACCTTC.

The rearrangement uses TRBV4-2 and TRBJ2-5, with D hard to call. CDR3 length: 14 amino acids. Germline lookup yields CDR1 LGHNA and CDR2 YNFKEQ. Trimming pared 0 bases from V and 0 bases from J, leaving 5 bases between. DNA for the CDR3: TGTGCCAGCAGCCAAGAACTCGACCAAGAGACCCAGTACTTC. Protein product: CASSQELDQETQYF.

The chain couples TRBV7-9 to TRBJ2-7; D gene uncertain. The CDR3 is 12 amino acids. Germline V gene sequence: CDR1 SEHNR, CDR2 FQNEAQ (reference sequence). V gave up 5 bases and J gave up 4 bases, with 9 bases separating them. This chain's CDR3 is CASSLTIYEQYF. CDR3 sequence (DNA): TGTGCCAGCAGCCTAACCATTTACGAGCAGTACTTC.

This chain links TRBV7-9 with TRBJ2-7; TRBD1 agrees at 7 bases. CDR1 and CDR2 from the germline V gene are SEHNR and FQNEAQ (reference sequence). The CDR3 extends over 14 amino acids. V gave up 5 bases and J gave up 7 bases; unmatched junction bases: 11. For the CDR3, the DNA is TGTGCCAGCAGCCTCAGGACAGGAAAGGAAGAGCAGTACTTC. It specifies CASSLRTGKEEQYF.

J is TRBJ2-5 and V is TRBV29-1; TRBD1 agrees at 9 bases. The trim removed 4 bases at V and 6 bases at J, leaving 9 bases unmatched. The length of the CDR3 is 14 residues. Germline V CDR1 and CDR2: SQVTM, ANQGSEA. The CDR3 coding sequence is TGCAGCGTTGGCCAGACAGGGGGTTCAAAGACCCAGTACTTC. This encodes CSVGQTGGSKTQYF.

The V gene is TRBV6-1, the J gene TRBJ2-2; 9 nucleotides agree with TRBD1. CDR3 size: 15 residues. The germline CDR1 and CDR2 sequences are MNHNS and SASEGT. V shed 5 bases and J 3 bases; nucleotides not matched to a gene: 4. CDR3 in DNA: TGTGCCAGCAGTCCGGGACAGGGTTACACCGGGGAGCTGTTTTTT. The encoded protein is CASSPGQGYTGELFF.

This chain uses TRBV20-1 with TRBJ1-4; D unresolved. V was pared by 4 bases and J by 8 bases, with 8 bases between. Germline V gene sequence: CDR1 DFQATT, CDR2 SNEGSKA (reference sequence). This CDR3 comprises 11 residues. The CDR3 loop reads CSATRGEKLFF. In DNA form, the CDR3 reads TGCAGTGCTACCCGAGGGGAAAAACTGTTTTTT.

The gene calls are TRBV7-2 and TRBJ2-7; 10 nucleotides match TRBD1. V was clipped by 3 bases and J by 6 bases; unmatched bases: 5. Germline V CDR1 and CDR2: SGHTA, FQGNSA. This CDR3 contains 14 residues. As DNA, the CDR3 is TGTGCCAGCAGCTTGGGGGACAGGGGTGGCGAGCAGTACTTC. Amino acid sequence: CASSLGDRGGEQYF.

The chain has TRBV30 and TRBJ1-1, with 7 bases aligning to TRBD1. Germline V gene sequence: CDR1 GTSNPN, CDR2 SVGIG (reference sequence). CDR3 length: 13 residues. Trimming cost V 7 bases and J 8 bases; bases outside gene matches: 13. DNA of the CDR3: TGTGCCTCACACCAAACAGGGGACTTGGAAGCTTTCTTT. Its protein is CASHQTGDLEAFF. Full variable domain (remainder filled in from reference TRBV30 and TRBJ1-1): SQTIHQWPATLVQPVGSPLSLECTVEGTSNPNLYWYRQAAGRGLQLLFYSVGIGQISSEVPQNLSASRPQDRQFILSSKKLLLSDSGFYLCASHQTGDLEAFFGQGTRLTVV.

The chain combines TRBV18 with TRBJ1-5, with 7 bases fitting TRBD1. The junction had 7 bases not matched to a gene; V was cut back by 2 bases and J by 0 bases. The CDR3 spans 17 residues. Germline lookup yields CDR1 KGHSH and CDR2 LQKENI. CDR3 sequence (DNA): TGTGCCAGCTCACCATGGAAGGGGGCTGGTAGCAATCAGCCCCAGCATTTT. It codes for CASSPWKGAGSNQPQHF.

In its sample, this clone was seen once. The genes are TRBV30 and TRBJ2-1; TRBD1 matches 10 bases. The CDR3 contains 14 residues. Germline assignment: CDR1 GTSNPN and CDR2 SVGIG (reference sequence). V lost 5 bases to trimming and J lost 15 bases; unmatched junction nucleotides: 16. The CDR3 protein is CAWVTRDRGIVPFF. DNA for the CDR3: TGTGCCTGGGTCACCCGGGACAGGGGCATCGTACCGTTCTTC. Filled out from reference TRBV30 and TRBJ2-1, the complete variable domain reads SQTIHQWPATLVQPVGSPLSLECTVEGTSNPNLYWYRQAAGRGLQLLFYSVGIGQISSEVPQNLSASRPQDRQFILSSKKLLLSDSGFYLCAWVTRDRGIVPFFGPGTRLTVL.

J is TRBJ2-5 and V is TRBV15; 10 nucleotides align to TRBD1. This CDR3 spans 14 amino acids. The germline V gene has CDR1 LNHNV and CDR2 YYDKDF (reference sequence). The trim removed 3 bases at V and 4 bases at J, leaving 2 bases unmatched. The CDR3 bases are TGTGCCACCAGCAGGGGGGACAGGGGAGAGACCCAGTACTTC. It yields the protein CATSRGDRGETQYF.

CDR3 coding DNA: TGTGCCAGCAGCCAAGCGCTGGGGGGTTACAATGAGCAGTTCTTC. It codes for CASSQALGGYNEQFF. The rearrangement uses TRBV4-2 and TRBJ2-1, with D possibly matching TRBD2 (6 bases). Germline V gene sequence: CDR1 LGHNA, CDR2 YNFKEQ. CDR3 size: 15 residues. The V end was cut by 1 base, the J end by 4 bases, with 11 bases between.

In this sample, this clone turned up once. The V call is TRBV6-5, the J call TRBJ2-5; D may be TRBD2 (6 bases). CDR1 is MNHEY, CDR2 SVGAGI, per germline. V lost 8 bases and J 2 bases, leaving 12 bases between the germline ends. This CDR3 comprises 13 residues. The CDR3 reads CASAPAGQETQYF. DNA of the CDR3: TGTGCCAGCGCCCCTGCGGGGCAAGAGACCCAGTACTTC.

The chain combines TRBV5-1 with TRBJ2-7, with 10 bases aligning to TRBD2. Germline-derived CDR1 and CDR2 are SGHRS and YFSETQ. There are 14 residues in the CDR3. V was pared by 5 bases and J by 0 bases, with 2 bases of the junction left unmatched. The CDR3 spells CASSWTSGSYEQYF. The CDR3 bases are TGCGCCAGCAGTTGGACTAGCGGCTCCTACGAGCAGTACTTC.

The chain uses TRBV5-6 and TRBJ2-3; 12 bases agree with TRBD2. Germline V CDR1 and CDR2: SGHDT, YYEEEE. V was pared by 3 bases and J by 0 bases, with 11 bases of the junction left unmatched. CDR3 size: 19 residues. CDR3 in amino acids: CASSYGLAGLPTSTDTQYF. The CDR3 DNA reads TGTGCCAGCAGCTACGGACTAGCGGGACTCCCCACCAGCACAGATACGCAGTATTTT.

The chain joins TRBV5-1 to TRBJ2-5; D not certain. Per germline, CDR1 SGHRS and CDR2 YFSETQ. CDR3 length equals 14 residues. Deletions cut 0 bases from V and 5 bases from J, with 11 bases between. CDR3 loop: CASSLGVFGETQYF. The CDR3 coding sequence is TGCGCCAGCAGCTTGGGGGTGTTCGGGGAGACCCAGTACTTC.

The chain links TRBV7-2 to TRBJ1-1, with TRBD1 matching 7 bases. Germline CDR1 SGHTA, CDR2 FQGNSA. Trimming removed 3 bases from V and 5 bases from J; junction bases left unmatched: 6. The CDR3 runs 14 residues. CDR3 nucleotide sequence: TGTGCCAGCAGCTTGAACAGGGGCCGGACTGAAGCTTTCTTT. Amino acid sequence: CASSLNRGRTEAFF.

The gene calls are TRBV6-5 and TRBJ2-2, with D possibly TRBD1 on 5 matching bases. Trimming pared 2 bases from V and 5 bases from J, leaving 9 bases between. This CDR3 is 14 amino acids long. CDR1 is MNHEY and CDR2 is SVGAGI in the germline V gene. CDR3 residues: CASSYDRVTGELFF. The CDR3, as DNA: TGTGCCAGCAGTTACGACAGAGTTACCGGGGAGCTGTTTTTT.

CDR3 protein: CASVGGGVSYGYTF. The CDR3 bases are TGTGCCAGCGTAGGGGGGGGTGTGAGCTATGGCTACACCTTC. V gene TRBV6-6 combines with J gene TRBJ1-2; a weak D match, TRBD1 (6 bases). Looked up from germline, CDR1 is MNHNY and CDR2 is SVGAGI (reference sequence). This CDR3 is built from 14 residues. Deletions cut 8 bases from V and 4 bases from J, with 17 bases between.

This clone was observed once. The V and J genes are TRBV19 and TRBJ2-1; D is possibly TRBD2 (6 bases). This CDR3 is 15 amino acids long. V gave up 5 bases and J gave up 8 bases, with 19 bases separating them. The germline V gene encodes CDR1 LNHDA and CDR2 SQIVND (reference sequence). The CDR3 nucleotides read TGTGCCAGTAGTTCGCTACACACACTAGCCTATGAGCAGTTCTTC. Its protein product is CASSSLHTLAYEQFF.

The V and J genes are TRBV6-5 and TRBJ1-2; TRBD1 is a possible D gene (6 bases). The CDR3 length is 12 residues. V was cut by 2 bases and J by 7 bases, with 8 bases left in between. Per the germline V gene, CDR1 is MNHEY and CDR2 is SVGAGI. CDR3 DNA sequence: TGTGCCAGCAGTTACCGCAGGGGTGGCTACACCTTC. This sequence encodes CASSYRRGGYTF.

This chain uses TRBV25-1 with TRBJ1-1; D unclear. Trimming removed 1 base from V and 0 bases from J, with 15 bases in between. The CDR3 spans 17 residues. Germline assignment: CDR1 MGHDK and CDR2 SYGVNS. CDR3 loop: CASSESEQPFMNTEAFF. In nucleotides, the CDR3 is TGTGCCAGCAGTGAATCGGAACAGCCTTTCATGAACACTGAAGCTTTCTTT. Full variable domain (remainder filled in from reference TRBV25-1 and TRBJ1-1): EADIYQTPRYLVIGTGKKITLECSQTMGHDKMYWYQQDPGMELHLIHYSYGVNSTEKGDLSSESTVSRIRTEHFPLTLESARPSHTSQYLCASSESEQPFMNTEAFFGQGTRLTVV.

The genes are TRBV7-2 and TRBJ2-3, with 7 bases identical to TRBD2. Germline CDR1 is SGHTA and CDR2 is FQGNSA. The CDR3 is 17 residues long. V dropped 5 bases and J dropped 6; count of bases not matched to a gene: 17. The CDR3 sequence is CASSQGGPASGVDTQYF. Written as DNA, the CDR3 is TGTGCCAGCAGCCAGGGAGGGCCGGCGTCGGGGGTTGATACGCAGTATTTT.

Turning to this clone: One junction end disagrees with the germline gene, perhaps due to a read error. The chain uses TRBV6-1 and TRBJ2-5; 8 positions agree with TRBD1. CDR1 MNHNS and CDR2 SASEGT come from the germline V gene. CDR3 length: 14 amino acids. The CDR3 sequence is CASRLGTGQGTQYF. The CDR3 DNA is TGTGCCAGCAGATTAGGGACAGGACAAGGGACCCAGTACTTC.